Presented here are 27 T cell receptor beta chains from one specimen sequenced in a study of post-analysis software for immune sequencing data. Study observations and caveats: Relative to controls, patients had a few TRBV segments at higher frequency, with TRBV5-6, TRBV5-1 and TRBV20-1 among these.

No antigen has been identified for these receptors. cDNA libraries of TCR beta carried unique molecular identifiers. TCRdb re-called the PCR reads with MiXCR, one entry per CDR3 protein. The sample has about 820,000 distinct CDR3 sequences, roughly 50% seen once; the top ten hold approximately 4.5%. Input material: blood. The receptors were sampled from a girl aged 10-17 years with multiple sclerosis.

This rearrangement joins TRBV2 to TRBJ2-7; D may be TRBD2 (7 bases). V was clipped by 6 bases and J by 4 bases, with 13 bases between them. This CDR3 has 13 residues. Per germline, CDR1 SNHLY and CDR2 FYNNEI. In DNA form, the CDR3 reads TGTGCCAGCAGGGGAGGGGGGGTATACGAGCAGTACTTC. This encodes CASRGGGVYEQYF. The variable domain in full, completed from reference TRBV2 and TRBJ2-7, reads EPEVTQTPSHQVTQMGQEVILRCVPISNHLYFYWYRQILGQKVEFLVSFYNNEISEKSEIFDDQFSVERPDGSNFTLKIRSTKLEDSAMYFCASRGGGVYEQYFGPGTRLTVT.

This rearrangement joins TRBV12-3 or TRBV12-4 to TRBJ1-1; a weak D match, TRBD1 (5 bases). V lost 7 bases and J lost 1, with 22 bases in between. This CDR3 is built from 17 residues. For the CDR3, the DNA is TGTGCCAGCACCTCAGGGATAGGAAACAGGAGGAACACTGAAGCTTTCTTT. Its translation: CASTSGIGNRRNTEAFF.

The rearrangement joins TRBV9 to TRBJ2-3; 8 bases are shared with TRBD2. CDR1 and CDR2 (germline): SGDLS, YYNGEE. This CDR3 region has 15 residues. The trim removed 2 bases at V and 1 base at J, leaving 3 bases unmatched. This CDR3 reads CASSVLTSGTDTQYF. The CDR3 DNA reads as TGTGCCAGCAGCGTCCTGACTAGCGGCACAGATACGCAGTATTTT.

This clonotype was counted only a few times. This chain uses TRBV11-2 with TRBJ2-7, with 8 positions matching TRBD2. V lost 4 bases, J lost 2 bases, and 10 bases stayed unmatched. The CDR3 is 16 residues long. Germline values: CDR1 SGHAT, CDR2 FQNNGV. The CDR3 sequence is CASSSISGNVAYEQYF. CDR3 sequence (DNA): TGTGCCAGCAGCTCCATTAGCGGGAATGTGGCCTACGAGCAGTACTTC. Variable domain in full (rest from reference TRBV11-2 and TRBJ2-7): EAGVAQSPRYKIIEKRQSVAFWCNPISGHATLYWYQQILGQGPKLLIQFQNNGVVDDSQLPKDRFSAERLKGVDSTLKIQPAKLEDSAVYLCASSSISGNVAYEQYFGPGTRLTVT.

The rearrangement links TRBV11-2 to TRBJ1-2; 7 bases are shared with TRBD1. CDR3 length equals 14 residues. Germline V CDR1 and CDR2: SGHAT, FQNNGV. Trimming at V came to 5 bases and at J to 5 bases, leaving 8 bases not matched to a gene. CDR3 region: CASSIPGTEYGYTF. In DNA, the CDR3 is TGTGCCAGCAGCATCCCCGGGACAGAGTATGGCTACACCTTC.

The rearrangement joins TRBV20-1 to TRBJ1-2, with TRBD1 as a possible D gene (6 bases). CDR1 and CDR2 from the germline V gene are DFQATT and SNEGSKA (reference sequence). The ends were cut back, 3 bases at V and 8 bases at J, with 19 bases in the middle. The CDR3 is 14 residues long. CDR3 DNA: TGCAGTGCTAGGACAGGAGGTTTTCAGCGGGGCTACACCTTC. This translates into CSARTGGFQRGYTF.

The V gene is TRBV21-1, the J gene TRBJ2-6; the D segment call TRBD1 is taken from the table without a DNA check. TRBV21-1 is recorded as a pseudogene. The CDR3 is 16 residues long. Here the CDR3 reads CASNQLGLSGANVLTF. CDR3 nucleotides: TGTGCCAGCAATCAATTGGGGCTTTCTGGGGCCAACGTCCTGACTTTC.

In this sample, this clonotype turned up a few times. This rearrangement joins TRBV29-1 to TRBJ2-5, with D tentatively TRBD1 or TRBD2 (6 bases each). The germline CDR1 and CDR2 sequences are SQVTM and ANQGSEA. V was clipped by 3 bases and J by 4 bases, with 12 bases between them. This CDR3 is built from 13 residues. The CDR3 loop is CSVEGGRGETQYF. CDR3 sequence (DNA): TGCAGCGTTGAGGGGGGCCGGGGAGAGACCCAGTACTTC.

The sample holds a few counts of this clonotype. The chain links TRBV7-2 to TRBJ2-5; 10 bases fit TRBD2. This CDR3 spans 15 amino acids. V lost 5 bases and J lost 5; bases outside the gene matches: 8. Germline values: CDR1 SGHTA, CDR2 FQGNSA. The CDR3 region is CASSPRLAGRETQYF. DNA for the CDR3: TGTGCCAGCAGCCCCCGACTAGCGGGTAGGGAGACCCAGTACTTC.

V and J are TRBV3-1 and TRBJ2-1, with a tentative D call TRBD2 (5 bases). Germline V lookup: CDR1 LGHDT, CDR2 YNNKEL (reference sequence). The CDR3 totals 14 residues. Between the trimmed V and J ends, which lost 0 bases and 10 bases, there was a span of 13 bases. Written as DNA, the CDR3 is TGTGCCAGCAGCCAAGATCCCCTCAGCGGCGAGCAGTTCTTC. This translates into CASSQDPLSGEQFF.

The chain links TRBV20-1 to TRBJ2-1; D gene uncertain. Trimming took 0 bases from V and 6 from J, leaving 15 bases between them. Germline CDR1 reads DFQATT; CDR2 reads SNEGSKA (reference sequence). This CDR3 comprises 15 residues. The CDR3 DNA reads TGCAGTGCTAGAGATCACGCGGTTTCCCCCAATGAGCAGTTCTTC. Amino acids: CSARDHAVSPNEQFF.

In its sample, this clonotype was seen a few times. The gene calls are TRBV4-1 and TRBJ2-7; D gene unclear. Germline loops: CDR1 MGHRA, CDR2 YSYEKL. The V and J ends lost 0 bases and 6 bases respectively, with 3 bases between them. The CDR3 is made up of 11 amino acids. CDR3 in amino acids: CASSQDLEQYF. CDR3 DNA: TGCGCCAGCAGCCAAGACCTCGAGCAGTACTTC.

The V call is TRBV2, the J call TRBJ1-5; unclear D gene. The CDR3 covers 15 residues. The germline CDR1 and CDR2 sequences are SNHLY and FYNNEI. V lost 1 base to trimming and J lost 1 base, with 8 bases between them. In nucleotides, the CDR3 is TGTGCCAGCAGTGAAGGGAGGATAAGCAATCAGCCCCAGCATTTT. Translating gives CASSEGRISNQPQHF.

V gene TRBV3-1 combines with J gene TRBJ2-5; D gene uncertain. Germline V gene sequence: CDR1 LGHDT, CDR2 YNNKEL (reference sequence). V lost 1 base to trimming and J lost 5 bases, with 8 bases between them. This CDR3 spans 13 amino acids. The CDR3, as DNA: TGTGCCAGCAGCCAAGTTCTCCGGGAGACCCAGTACTTC. Translation gives CASSQVLRETQYF.

This rearrangement joins TRBV28 to TRBJ2-7; 10 bases agree with TRBD2. Losses at the gene ends were 3 bases for V and 2 bases for J; bases not matched to a gene: 13. Germline CDR1 and CDR2: MDHEN and SYDVKM. There are 18 residues in the CDR3. CDR3 region: CASSFHDPSGRIPYEQYF. CDR3 in DNA: TGTGCCAGCAGTTTCCATGACCCTAGCGGGAGAATTCCCTACGAGCAGTACTTC.

The J gene is TRBJ2-3, the V gene TRBV5-1; no clear D. This CDR3 has 14 amino acids. Germline V lookup: CDR1 SGHRS, CDR2 YFSETQ. Trimming pared 0 bases from V and 5 bases from J, leaving 10 bases between. CDR3 protein: CASSLAGTKDTQYF. The CDR3 coding sequence is TGCGCCAGCAGCTTGGCAGGAACGAAAGATACGCAGTATTTT.

The chain employs TRBV20-1 and TRBJ2-1; 10 positions agree with TRBD2. Looked up from germline, CDR1 is DFQATT and CDR2 is SNEGSKA (reference sequence). V shed 6 bases and J 2 bases; nucleotides not matched to a gene: 16. This CDR3 is 18 amino acids long. As DNA, the CDR3 is TGCAGTGCCCCCGCCAGCGGGAGGGGTATAGGGGCCTACAATGAGCAGTTCTTC. Translating gives CSAPASGRGIGAYNEQFF.

The chain links TRBV7-3 to TRBJ2-3; D is possibly TRBD2 (6 bases). This CDR3 is 16 amino acids long. V was cut by 1 base and J by 1 base, with 12 bases left in between. Germline CDR1 and CDR2: SGHTA and FQGTGA. CDR3 bases: TGTGCCAGCAGCTTAAGGCGGGGTTCGGGCACAGATACGCAGTATTTT. This translates into CASSLRRGSGTDTQYF.

The rearrangement links TRBV6-1 to TRBJ2-4; D is perhaps TRBD1 (6 bases). CDR3 size: 17 residues. Trimming left V 7 bases short and J 4 bases short, with 23 bases between. Looked up from germline, CDR1 is MNHNS and CDR2 is SASEGT. Here the CDR3 DNA reads TGTGCCAGCATCCAAATTGGAGGTGGACAGCGAAAAAACATTCAGTACTTC. It encodes CASIQIGGGQRKNIQYF.

This chain uses TRBV7-2 with TRBJ2-7, with a possible D match to TRBD1 (6 bases). The V and J ends lost 6 bases and 6 bases respectively, with 18 bases between them. Per the germline V gene, CDR1 is SGHTA and CDR2 is FQGNSA. The CDR3 extends over 14 amino acids. The CDR3 sequence is CASSLVGGPAEQYF. CDR3 in DNA: TGTGCCAGCAGTTTGGTAGGGGGACCTGCCGAGCAGTACTTC.

The J gene is TRBJ2-7, the V gene TRBV7-8; D is ambiguous. V lost 5 bases and J lost 2, with 13 bases in between. The germline V gene encodes CDR1 SGHVS and CDR2 FQNEAQ. The CDR3 length is 14 residues. CDR3 amino acids: CASSPDPRPYEQYF. CDR3 nucleotide sequence: TGTGCCAGCAGCCCTGACCCGCGTCCCTACGAGCAGTACTTC.

The rearrangement joins TRBV7-3 to TRBJ2-3; D remains unclear. CDR3 length: 14 residues. The germline V gene has CDR1 SGHTA and CDR2 FQGTGA. V was shortened by 4 bases and J by 2 bases, with 10 bases between the two germline ends. CDR3 coding DNA: TGTGCCAGCAGCTCCGACCATTCCACAGATACGCAGTATTTT. This codes for CASSSDHSTDTQYF.

V gene TRBV9 combines with J gene TRBJ2-5; D assignment may be TRBD1 or TRBD2 (7 bases each). This CDR3 is built from 17 residues. Germline values: CDR1 SGDLS, CDR2 YYNGEE. V was clipped by 3 bases and J by 5 bases, with 23 bases between them. CDR3 amino acids: CASSAPHAPGGQETQYF. For the CDR3, the DNA is TGTGCCAGCAGCGCGCCACATGCTCCGGGGGGACAGGAGACCCAGTACTTC.

This clonotype occurred a few times. The chain uses TRBV4-1 and TRBJ2-1; TRBD2 is a possible D gene (5 bases). Germline loops: CDR1 MGHRA, CDR2 YSYEKL. The ends were cut back, 2 bases at V and 9 bases at J, with 23 bases in the middle. The CDR3 is 17 residues long. In DNA, the CDR3 is TGCGCCAGCAGCCAATCGGGTGGGAGACTTGAACGGAGTGAGCAGTTCTTC. It encodes CASSQSGGRLERSEQFF.

The rearrangement links TRBV6-2 or TRBV6-3 to TRBJ1-1; possibly TRBD1 for D (6 bases). The CDR3 covers 14 residues. The germline V gene encodes CDR1 MNHEY and CDR2 SVGEGT. V lost 3 bases, J lost 3 bases, and 11 bases lay in between. The CDR3 DNA reads as TGTGCCAGCAGTTATACTGGACAGTACACTGAAGCTTTCTTT. It encodes CASSYTGQYTEAFF.

This clonotype was observed a handful of times. The chain links TRBV20-1 to TRBJ2-1; the D is unclear. The V and J ends lost 5 bases and 6 bases respectively, with 8 bases between them. This CDR3 is built from 11 residues. Per germline, CDR1 DFQATT and CDR2 SNEGSKA (reference sequence). This CDR3 is CSAGWTNEQFF. In DNA form, the CDR3 reads TGCAGTGCTGGCTGGACCAATGAGCAGTTCTTC.

The chain recombines TRBV9 with TRBJ2-7; the D gene is possibly TRBD1 (6 bases). CDR1 is SGDLS and CDR2 is YYNGEE in the germline V gene. V was shortened by 3 bases and J by 12 bases, with 22 bases between the two germline ends. This CDR3 has 14 residues. CDR3 nucleotide sequence: TGTGCCAGCAGCGGCCGAGGACAGTCAGAGACCCCGTACTTC. It encodes CASSGRGQSETPYF. The variable domain in full, with the rest retrieved from reference TRBV9 and TRBJ2-7, is DSGVTQTPKHLITATGQRVTLRCSPRSGDLSVYWYQQSLDQGLQFLIQYYNGEERAKGNILERFSAQQFPDLHSELNLSSLELGDSALYFCASSGRGQSETPYFGPGTRLTVT.